This T cell receptor beta chain was sequenced for a study of shared clonotypes between healthy human individuals. For the study at large: Per-donor plates numbered three CD4 naive, three CD4 memory, two CD8 naive and one CD8 memory.

This clone was seen once. The target antigen is unknown. Study results and limitations: Among several donors, about 5% of naive CD4 clonotypes were found in common.

At a deep level, the assay was run. TCRdb keeps only in-frame clones here, not all; method: immunoSEQ multiplex PCR. Among about 2.1 million clones listed, approximately 94% were seen once. Trimming left V 4 bases short and J 6 bases short, with 10 bases between. The germline V gene has CDR1 WSHSY and CDR2 SAAADI. The CDR3 extends over 13 amino acids. The naive CD8 fraction comprised CD45RO-negative cells positively selected for CCR7 and excluded terminally differentiated effector memory CD45RA+ cells. This receptor was identified in a man younger than 35 in good health. Some clones in this sample may be carry-over from other donors' samples. The chain couples TRBV10-2 to TRBJ2-1; the D is unclear. The source material was naive CD8+ T cells from PBMCs. CDR3 sequence: CASSVVVSNEQFF. As DNA, the CDR3 is TGCGCCAGCAGTGTGGTTGTCAGCAATGAGCAGTTCTTC.